The 8 T cell receptor beta chains in this list originate from one sample, sequenced in a study of CD8 T cells in Susac syndrome. When the RNA was reverse transcribed, random hexamers were used with an input of roughly 0.45 to 1 ug. One entry per CDR3 protein, called by TCRdb with MiXCR from the immunoSEQ multiplex PCR reads. The table shows 120,000 to 150,000 distinct CDR3 sequences, with about 94% occurring only once. Sequencing was done on a sample of CD8+ T cells from PBMCs. The receptors here all came from a human donor in good health.

The chain couples TRBV3-1 to TRBJ1-1; D possibly corresponds to TRBD1 (5 bases). The CDR3 sequence is 14 residues long. V was clipped by 0 bases and J by 5 bases, with 10 bases between them. CDR1 is LGHDT and CDR2 is YNNKEL in the germline V gene (reference sequence). Written as DNA, the CDR3 is TGTGCCAGCAGCCAAGACTACGGGGCTACTGAAGCTTTCTTT. Its translation is CASSQDYGATEAFF. The full variable domain, rest sourced from reference TRBV3-1 and TRBJ1-1, is DTAVSQTPKYLVTQMGNDKSIKCEQNLGHDTMYWYKQDSKKFLKIMFSYNNKELIINETVPNRFSPKSPDKAHLNLHINSLELGDSAVYFCASSQDYGATEAFFGQGTRLTVV.

Only one count was recorded for this clonotype. The J gene is TRBJ2-1, the V gene TRBV5-1; D remains ambiguous. CDR3 size: 12 residues. CDR1 is SGHRS and CDR2 is YFSETQ in the germline V gene. Trimming took 4 bases from V and 6 from J, leaving 8 bases between them. This CDR3 reads CASSTPSNEQFF. In DNA, the CDR3 is TGCGCCAGCAGCACTCCTAGCAATGAGCAGTTCTTC.

This rearrangement joins TRBV30 to TRBJ1-2; 9 positions match TRBD1. Germline V gene data show CDR1 as GTSNPN and CDR2 as SVGIG (reference sequence). Losses at the gene ends were 5 bases for V and 5 bases for J; bases not matched to a gene: 6. The CDR3 contains 13 residues. The CDR3 spells CAWEGQGRYGYTF. DNA for the CDR3: TGTGCCTGGGAAGGACAGGGGAGGTATGGCTACACCTTC.

The V and J genes are TRBV4-3 and TRBJ2-2, with D unclear. CDR3 size: 16 residues. Trimming took 1 base from V and 0 from J, leaving 9 bases between them. The germline CDR1 and CDR2 sequences are LGHNA and YSLEER. In DNA form, the CDR3 reads TGCGCCAGCAGCCAAGTCGATTGGCCGAACACCGGGGAGCTGTTTTTT. Its protein is CASSQVDWPNTGELFF.

V gene TRBV4-3 combines with J gene TRBJ1-2; no clear D gene. V dropped 0 bases and J dropped 7 bases, with 15 bases sitting between them. The CDR3 loop spans 15 amino acids. From germline, CDR1 is LGHNA and CDR2 YSLEER. CDR3 residues: CASSQDTAVRRGYTF. CDR3 nucleotides: TGCGCCAGCAGCCAAGATACTGCAGTCCGACGTGGCTACACCTTC.

This chain connects TRBV19 to TRBJ1-2; 12 nucleotides line up with TRBD1. This CDR3 region has 16 residues. The V segment lost 3 bases and the J segment 5 bases; nucleotides outside the gene matches: 7. Germline lookup yields CDR1 LNHDA and CDR2 SQIVND (reference sequence). This chain's CDR3 is CASSIPGQGARYGYTF. CDR3 sequence (DNA): TGTGCCAGTAGTATCCCGGGACAGGGGGCGCGGTATGGCTACACCTTC.

This clonotype has just one count. The chain links TRBV12-3 or TRBV12-4 to TRBJ2-1; 7 bases are a match to TRBD2. The CDR3 length is 15 residues. The V and J ends lost 8 bases and 8 bases, in that order; junction bases with no gene match: 15. The CDR3 sequence: CASGGDSHPVYEQFF. The CDR3 DNA follows: TGTGCCAGCGGGGGGGACTCCCACCCCGTGTATGAGCAGTTCTTC.

This clonotype appeared a single time. V gene TRBV7-2 combines with J gene TRBJ2-1; TRBD2 matches 9 bases. Germline CDR1 SGHTA, CDR2 FQGNSA. This CDR3 has 14 amino acids. The trim removed 5 bases at V and 7 bases at J, leaving 6 bases unmatched. The DNA for the CDR3 is TGTGCCAGCAGCCCGCGGGAGGGGTGGAATGAGCAGTTCTTC. It translates to CASSPREGWNEQFF.